This passage covers 24 T cell receptor beta chains from one sample sequenced in a study of blood T cells in healthy people across ages. The authors ran a second PCR of about 7 to 12 cycles using a sample-barcoded 5' primer and a J-beta primer mix. One entry per CDR3 protein, called by TCRdb with MiXCR from the 5' RACE reads. The sample contains 650,000 to 900,000 distinct CDR3 sequences, approximately 59% of which appear only once. The sample consisted of blood. All receptors come from a man aged 25-45 years in good health.

This clonotype came up many times. This sequence joins TRBV20-1 and TRBJ2-1; D gene unclear. This CDR3 region has 15 residues. Germline V gene data show CDR1 as DFQATT and CDR2 as SNEGSKA (reference sequence). Trimming pared 5 bases from V and 8 bases from J, leaving 22 bases between. In DNA form, the CDR3 reads TGCAGTGCTGTAAGACGTTTCGACTTGTGGTATGAGCAGTTCTTC. Protein sequence: CSAVRRFDLWYEQFF.

This clonotype has more than one count but fewer than ten. The chain carries TRBV5-1 and TRBJ1-2; 9 positions agree with TRBD1. With V trimmed by 4 bases and J by 7 bases, 5 bases remained unmatched. The CDR3 extends over 13 amino acids. In germline, CDR1 is SGHRS, CDR2 YFSETQ. For the CDR3, the DNA is TGCGCCAGCAGCCCGGGACAGGGTGGTGGCTACACCTTC. This sequence encodes CASSPGQGGGYTF.

J is TRBJ2-2 and V is TRBV20-1, with a weak D call TRBD2 (6 bases). Trimming took 2 bases from V and 1 from J, leaving 8 bases between them. From germline, CDR1 is DFQATT and CDR2 SNEGSKA (reference sequence). The length of the CDR3 is 14 residues. The CDR3 sequence: CSARLGGNTGELFF. CDR3 nucleotide sequence: TGCAGTGCTAGATTGGGGGGGAACACCGGGGAGCTGTTTTTT.

On this clonotype itself: Mismatch with germline at one junction end may stem from a read error. This chain connects TRBV6-6 to TRBJ1-5, with D perhaps matching TRBD1 (5 bases). The V gene's germline CDR1 is MNHNY and CDR2 SVGAGI (reference sequence). The CDR3 runs to 15 residues. CDR3: CASSYYKPRQIPRHF. The CDR3 nucleotides are TGTGCCAGCAGTTACTACAAACCCCGACAGATTCCCCGGCATTTT.

V is TRBV5-1 and J is TRBJ2-1, with TRBD2 matching over 12 bases. Germline V gene sequence: CDR1 SGHRS, CDR2 YFSETQ. The J segment lost 2 bases and the V segment lost 8 bases, leaving 8 bases of the junction unmatched. The CDR3 is 16 amino acids. The CDR3 sequence: CASTSSGGAPYNEQFF. DNA of the CDR3: TGCGCCAGTACTTCTAGCGGGGGGGCGCCCTACAATGAGCAGTTCTTC.

V gene TRBV18 combines with J gene TRBJ1-2, with 7 positions matching TRBD1. CDR3 length equals 15 residues. V shed 3 bases and J 4 bases; nucleotides not matched to a gene: 8. The V gene's germline CDR1 is KGHSH and CDR2 LQKENI. CDR3 bases: TGTGCCAGCTCACCTGAGGGGGCGCAAATCTATGGCTACACCTTC. It translates to CASSPEGAQIYGYTF.

Points on this clonotype: One end of the junction fails to match germline, which may point to a read error. V and J are TRBV3-1 and TRBJ2-4; D not resolved. The CDR3 contains 12 residues. CDR1 LGHDT and CDR2 YNNKEL come from the germline V gene (reference sequence). CDR3: CVSSQDQQEQYF. CDR3 in DNA: TGTGTCAGCAGCCAAGATCAGCAAGAGCAGTACTTC.

The chain has TRBV20-1 and TRBJ2-5; no clear D. Between the trimmed V and J ends, which lost 6 bases and 1 base, there was a span of 15 bases. The CDR3 runs to 14 residues. The V gene's germline CDR1 is DFQATT and CDR2 SNEGSKA (reference sequence). This CDR3 reads CSASAGNPQETQYF. The CDR3 DNA sequence: TGCAGTGCCAGCGCCGGTAATCCCCAAGAGACCCAGTACTTC.

The chain uses TRBV12-3 or TRBV12-4 and TRBJ1-4; D call uncertain. V lost 2 bases to trimming and J lost 7 bases, with 5 bases between them. The CDR3 covers 12 residues. In DNA, the CDR3 is TGTGCCAGCAGTTTATCCACTGAAAAACTGTTTTTT. Translation: CASSLSTEKLFF.

The chain combines TRBV3-1 with TRBJ1-1; D might be TRBD1 (6 bases). Germline values: CDR1 LGHDT, CDR2 YNNKEL (reference sequence). The V and J ends lost 8 bases and 3 bases respectively, with 13 bases between them. The CDR3 is 13 amino acids. The CDR3 DNA reads as TGTGCCAGCCCCTTGGACAGTTACACTGAAGCTTTCTTT. This encodes CASPLDSYTEAFF.

The chain links TRBV3-1 to TRBJ2-5; D gene unclear. Trimming took off 0 bases at V and 0 bases at J, with 8 bases between the two ends. The germline V gene has CDR1 LGHDT and CDR2 YNNKEL (reference sequence). There are 15 residues in the CDR3. In DNA, the CDR3 is TGTGCCAGCAGCCAAGATTTGAACAACCAAGAGACCCAGTACTTC. Its protein product is CASSQDLNNQETQYF.

The chain has TRBV6-5 and TRBJ2-3; D is possibly TRBD1 (6 bases). There are 12 residues in the CDR3. With 8 bases removed from V and 2 bases from J, the gap between germline ends came to 8 bases. The germline V gene has CDR1 MNHEY and CDR2 SVGAGI. The CDR3 DNA reads TGTGCCAGCCAGGGGATCACAGATACGCAGTATTTT. This encodes CASQGITDTQYF.

The rearrangement uses TRBV7-2 and TRBJ1-5; TRBD1 might be the D (5 bases). Trimming took 1 base from V and 0 from J, leaving 13 bases between them. The CDR3 length is 17 residues. Germline V lookup: CDR1 SGHTA, CDR2 FQGNSA. CDR3 DNA: TGTGCCAGCAGCTTAGTGGGGGGGTCATATAGCAATCAGCCCCAGCATTTT. It translates to CASSLVGGSYSNQPQHF. The full variable domain, rest sourced from reference TRBV7-2 and TRBJ1-5, is GAGVSQSPSNKVTEKGKDVELRCDPISGHTALYWYRQSLGQGLEFLIYFQGNSAPDKSGLPSDRFSAERTGGSVSTLTIQRTQQEDSAVYLCASSLVGGSYSNQPQHFGDGTRLSIL.

V is TRBV20-1 and J is TRBJ2-3; D unresolved. The germline V gene has CDR1 DFQATT and CDR2 SNEGSKA (reference sequence). The V and J ends lost 6 bases and 2 bases respectively, with 15 bases between them. The CDR3 runs to 14 residues. CDR3 bases: TGCAGTGCCTGGGGTGCGCTGGACACAGATACGCAGTATTTT. It translates to CSAWGALDTDTQYF.

The chain combines TRBV7-3 with TRBJ2-1; D uncertain. Trimming cost V 8 bases and J 0 bases, with 14 bases left between them. This CDR3 is 15 amino acids long. Germline V gene lookup returns CDR1 SGHTA and CDR2 FQGTGA. The CDR3 sequence: CASRPDGVSYNEQFF. The DNA of the CDR3 is TGTGCCAGCCGCCCTGATGGCGTCTCCTACAATGAGCAGTTCTTC.

The chain uses TRBV7-2 and TRBJ2-5; TRBD2 matches at 8 bases. The CDR3 spans 17 residues. The J segment lost 5 bases and the V segment lost 2 bases, leaving 13 bases of the junction unmatched. Germline CDR1 reads SGHTA; CDR2 reads FQGNSA. The CDR3 DNA sequence: TGTGCCAGCAGCTTATCTTCGGGACTAGGAGTTTGGGAGACCCAGTACTTC. Amino acid sequence: CASSLSSGLGVWETQYF.

This clonotype turned up a few times. The chain joins TRBV5-5 to TRBJ2-7; 7 positions match TRBD1. The germline V gene has CDR1 SGHKS and CDR2 YYEKEE (reference sequence). The CDR3 spans 12 residues. The trim removed 6 bases at V and 4 bases at J, leaving 4 bases unmatched. In nucleotides, the CDR3 is TGTGCCAGCACCCTGACAGGGTACGAGCAGTACTTC. Translating it yields CASTLTGYEQYF.

This chain links TRBV7-2 with TRBJ2-7, with D perhaps TRBD1 (5 bases). Germline V gene sequence: CDR1 SGHTA, CDR2 FQGNSA. The CDR3 totals 14 residues. Trimming left V 5 bases short and J 0 bases short, with 11 bases between. CDR3 sequence reads: CASSLEQVSYEQYF. Written as DNA, the CDR3 is TGTGCCAGCAGCCTAGAACAGGTCTCCTACGAGCAGTACTTC.

This sequence joins TRBV7-9 and TRBJ2-3; 8 nucleotides match TRBD1. Germline V gene lookup returns CDR1 SEHNR and CDR2 FQNEAQ (reference sequence). Germline trimming cut 3 bases from V and 2 bases from J; bases unmatched to any gene: 7. The CDR3 covers 16 residues. DNA for the CDR3: TGTGCCAGCAGCTTTGAGGGACAGGAGATCACAGATACGCAGTATTTT. It is translated as CASSFEGQEITDTQYF.

The chain links TRBV6-2 or TRBV6-3 to TRBJ1-1; weak D call: TRBD1 (5 bases). This CDR3 has 16 residues. V was trimmed by 6 bases and J by 0 bases, leaving 17 bases between them. Germline CDR1 MNHEY, CDR2 SVGEGT. CDR3 coding DNA: TGTGCCAGCAGATTTGACCCGGGGGAGGTGAACACTGAAGCTTTCTTT. Protein sequence: CASRFDPGEVNTEAFF.

The genes are TRBV28 and TRBJ2-7; D remains ambiguous. The germline CDR1 and CDR2 sequences are MDHEN and SYDVKM. Trimming took 5 bases from V and 2 from J, leaving 10 bases between them. This CDR3 contains 13 residues. The CDR3 reads CASSRTHPYEQYF. The CDR3 bases are TGTGCCAGCAGTCGAACCCACCCCTACGAGCAGTACTTC.

A single count supports this clonotype. The chain uses TRBV7-2 and TRBJ1-1; D possibly corresponds to TRBD1 (5 bases). This CDR3 comprises 13 residues. Trimming removed 7 bases from V and 5 bases from J, with 14 bases in between. The germline V gene encodes CDR1 SGHTA and CDR2 FQGNSA. The CDR3 DNA reads TGTGCCAGCACACCCCTGGGGGGAACTGAAGCTTTCTTT. It encodes CASTPLGGTEAFF.

This rearrangement joins TRBV4-3 to TRBJ2-3; D call uncertain. CDR1 is LGHNA and CDR2 is YSLEER in the germline V gene. Trimming removed 0 bases at V and 9 bases at J, with 16 bases between. The CDR3 sequence is 15 residues long. The CDR3 coding sequence is TGCGCCAGCAGCCAAGACTGGAGAGGCATGGACACGCAGTATTTT. Amino acids: CASSQDWRGMDTQYF.

This clonotype has just one count. The genes are TRBV20-1 and TRBJ1-2, with D possibly TRBD1 on 5 matching bases. The CDR3 covers 14 residues. Per the germline V gene, CDR1 is DFQATT and CDR2 is SNEGSKA (reference sequence). V shed 1 base and J shed 4 bases, with 13 bases lying between them. This CDR3 reads CSARAEQEGYGYTF. CDR3 DNA sequence: TGCAGTGCTAGAGCGGAACAGGAGGGCTATGGCTACACCTTC.